A single T cell receptor (beta chain) is shown here with its context. This CDR3 has 19 amino acids. The V end was cut by 5 bases, the J end by 8 bases, with 28 bases between. Germline V CDR1 and CDR2: SGHVS, FNYEAQ. The data were produced by immunoSEQ multiplex PCR, yet TCRdb's version contains in-frame clones alone and is incomplete. This table has about 360,000 clones, 65% to 85% appearing once. This specimen comes from a study of blood T cell repertoires in COVID-19. Study-level information: Donors in the United States, Italy and Spain gave samples during acute or convalescent COVID-19. PBMCs, B-cell-depleted T cells, or T cells provided the cDNA or gDNA that made up the material.

The receptor was isolated from a man younger than 40 with active or convalescent COVID-19. Sequencing was performed on peripheral blood. This chain links TRBV7-6 with TRBJ1-6; no definite D call. CDR3 protein: CASSPPRLVEVEGYSPLHF. The CDR3 DNA is TGTGCCAGCAGCCCCCCCCGGCTCGTTGAAGTGGAGGGCTATTCACCCCTCCACTTT. The variable domain in full, with the rest retrieved from reference TRBV7-6 and TRBJ1-6, is GAGVSQSPRYKVTKRGQDVALRCDPISGHVSLYWYRQALGQGPEFLTYFNYEAQQDKSGLPNDRFSAERPEGSISTLTIQRTEQRDSAMYRCASSPPRLVEVEGYSPLHFGNGTRLTVT.